The 2 T cell receptor beta chains listed next were all sequenced from one sample in a study of blood T cell repertoires in COVID-19. Produced via immunoSEQ multiplex PCR; TCRdb's table is partial and in-frame only. Among about 200,000 clones listed, approximately 91% were seen once. Material: peripheral blood. The receptor source for this set is a man aged 18 to 30 with active or convalescent COVID-19.

The chain employs TRBV7-9 and TRBJ1-1; D may be TRBD1 (6 bases). The CDR3 runs to 13 residues. Trimming removed 1 base from V and 6 bases from J, with 9 bases in between. Germline V lookup: CDR1 SEHNR, CDR2 FQNEAQ (reference sequence). The CDR3 sequence is CASSLDGGPEAFF. CDR3 nucleotides: TGTGCCAGCAGCTTAGATGGGGGCCCTGAAGCTTTCTTT.

In its sample, this clone was seen once. The chain couples TRBV28 to TRBJ2-4; D perhaps matches TRBD2 (5 bases). Germline lookup yields CDR1 MDHEN and CDR2 SYDVKM. The CDR3 has 15 residues. The V end was cut by 6 bases, the J end by 5 bases, with 17 bases between. This CDR3 is CASRDYSLGQNIQYF. DNA of the CDR3: TGTGCCAGCAGAGACTACAGTTTAGGGCAAAACATTCAGTACTTC.